Following are 8 T cell receptor beta chains from one sample sequenced in a study of T-cell reconstitution after alpha-beta-depleted transplantation in children. As it was prepared, the TCRbeta library received unique molecular identifiers. TCRdb called the PCR reads again in MiXCR, with one record for every CDR3 protein. Of approximately 500,000 distinct CDR3 sequences in the sample, over 9.5% were seen once. This sample comprised PBMCs, obtained before TCRalphabeta/CD19-depleted stem cell transplant. The receptors were gathered from a child aged 2 to 15 with inherited bone marrow failure, due to receive a stem cell transplant.

This clonotype was detected a few times. The V and J genes are TRBV12-3 or TRBV12-4 and TRBJ2-3; TRBD2 matches at 10 bases. The CDR3 is 15 amino acids. The V gene end was trimmed by 5 bases and the J gene end by 6 bases; junction bases not matched to a gene: 8. CDR3 nucleotide sequence: TGTGCCAGCAGTCGCGGGACTAGCGTACCCGATACGCAGTATTTT. Its protein product is CASSRGTSVPDTQYF.

This clonotype was seen at least ten times. This chain links TRBV7-2 with TRBJ1-1; D not resolved. With 1 base removed from V and 1 base from J, the gap between germline ends came to 7 bases. CDR1 and CDR2 from the germline V gene are SGHTA and FQGNSA. This CDR3 has 14 residues. The CDR3 loop reads CASSLVWENTEAFF. The CDR3 DNA sequence: TGTGCCAGCAGCTTAGTCTGGGAGAACACTGAAGCTTTCTTT. Filled out from reference TRBV7-2 and TRBJ1-1, the complete variable domain reads GAGVSQSPSNKVTEKGKDVELRCDPISGHTALYWYRQSLGQGLEFLIYFQGNSAPDKSGLPSDRFSAERTGGSVSTLTIQRTQQEDSAVYLCASSLVWENTEAFFGQGTRLTVV.

This clonotype appeared many times. The J gene is TRBJ2-1, the V gene TRBV5-1, with TRBD2 matching 10 bases. Germline V gene data show CDR1 as SGHRS and CDR2 as YFSETQ. V was pared by 1 base and J by 10 bases, with 8 bases of the junction left unmatched. CDR3 length equals 15 residues. The CDR3: CASSLISGRALEQFF. The CDR3 nucleotides are TGCGCCAGCAGCTTGATCAGCGGGAGGGCCTTGGAGCAGTTCTTC.

As regards this clonotype: This sequence may be a read error, since a much larger clone differs from it by one base. This chain uses TRBV19 with TRBJ1-1; tentative D call: TRBD1 (5 bases). V was shortened by 5 bases and J by 10 bases, with 17 bases between the two germline ends. Germline V gene data show CDR1 as LNHDA and CDR2 as SQIVND (reference sequence). This CDR3 comprises 13 residues. The CDR3 region is CASSYGGMAVAFF. The CDR3 DNA reads TGTGCCAGTAGTTACGGGGGGATGGCTGTAGCTTTCTTT.

There are a few counts of this clonotype. This chain links TRBV7-2 with TRBJ2-3; perhaps TRBD2 as D (6 bases). This CDR3 has 16 amino acids. From germline, CDR1 is SGHTA and CDR2 FQGNSA. V lost 5 bases and J lost 1, with 16 bases in between. The CDR3 DNA reads as TGTGCCAGCAGCCCTGTAGGAGGGAAGGGCACAGATACGCAGTATTTT. Translated, it gives CASSPVGGKGTDTQYF.

Ten or more counts support this clonotype. The chain carries TRBV10-3 and TRBJ2-7; D is possibly TRBD2 (6 bases). V was cut by 4 bases and J by 0 bases, with 10 bases left in between. The CDR3 runs 14 residues. Germline V gives CDR1 ENHRY, CDR2 SYGVKD. This CDR3 is CAISGVSGSYEQYF. In DNA, the CDR3 is TGTGCCATCAGTGGGGTTAGCGGCTCCTACGAGCAGTACTTC.

The DNA for the CDR3 is TGCGCCAGCAGTAGAGGGTCGTCGCGGGACGAGCAGTACTTC. This translates into CASSRGSSRDEQYF. The V and J genes are TRBV5-1 and TRBJ2-7; possibly TRBD2 for D (5 bases). V was pared by 5 bases and J by 5 bases, with 17 bases between. Germline V lookup: CDR1 SGHRS, CDR2 YFSETQ. This CDR3 comprises 14 residues.

Remarks on this clonotype: This may stem from a read error, because a much larger clone lies one nucleotide away. V and J are TRBV29-1 and TRBJ1-1; D is unclear. CDR3 length equals 14 residues. The germline V gene has CDR1 SQVTM and CDR2 ANQGSEA. This CDR3 reads CSVEVRLGNPEAFF. The DNA of the CDR3 is TGCAGCGTTGAGGTCAGACTGGGGAACCCTGAAGCTTTCTTT.